This T cell receptor beta chain comes out of a study of human thymus T cells. Broader study findings: Gene usage (both V and J) appeared biased in thymic and blood repertoires. Related research found strongly overlapping thymic repertoires in unrelated individuals.

Method: immunoSEQ multiplex PCR; TCRdb's copy keeps in-frame clones and lacks some. The repertoire holds under 150,000 clones, with around 94% as singletons. Corrective heart surgery yielded resections, and these provided the thymus tissue. Having corrective surgery for congenital heart defects, healthy Finnish infants were the ones who donated. This clone was seen once. No antigen is known for it. V shed 8 bases and J 2 bases; nucleotides not matched to a gene: 11. Germline lookup yields CDR1 MGHRA and CDR2 YSYEKL. The CDR3 has 18 residues. The genes are TRBV4-1 and TRBJ2-2; 13 bases are shared with TRBD2. The receptor's source is a boy under two years old with a congenital heart defect but otherwise immunologically healthy. Sequencing input: thymus tissue. This chain's CDR3 is CASARMTSGGPNTGELFF. The DNA of the CDR3 is TGCGCCAGCGCCCGCATGACTAGCGGGGGGCCAAACACCGGGGAGCTGTTTTTT.